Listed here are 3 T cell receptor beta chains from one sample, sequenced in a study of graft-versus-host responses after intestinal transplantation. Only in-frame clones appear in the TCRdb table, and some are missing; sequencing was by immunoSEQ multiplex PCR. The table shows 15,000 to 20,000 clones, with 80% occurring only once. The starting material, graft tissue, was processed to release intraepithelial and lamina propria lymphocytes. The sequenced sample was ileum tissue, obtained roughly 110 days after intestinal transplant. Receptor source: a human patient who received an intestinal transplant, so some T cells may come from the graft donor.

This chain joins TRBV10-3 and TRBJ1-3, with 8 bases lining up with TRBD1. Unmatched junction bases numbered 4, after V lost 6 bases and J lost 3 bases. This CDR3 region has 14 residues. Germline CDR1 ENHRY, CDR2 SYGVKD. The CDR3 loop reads CAIRTDRGGNTIYF. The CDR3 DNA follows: TGTGCCATCAGGACAGACAGGGGTGGAAACACCATATATTTT.

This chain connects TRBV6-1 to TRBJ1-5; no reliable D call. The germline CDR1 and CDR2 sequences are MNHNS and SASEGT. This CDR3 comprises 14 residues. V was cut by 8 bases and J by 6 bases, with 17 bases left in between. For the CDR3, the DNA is TGTGCCAGCCGCAGGACGGGAATGGGTCAGCCCCAGCATTTT. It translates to CASRRTGMGQPQHF.

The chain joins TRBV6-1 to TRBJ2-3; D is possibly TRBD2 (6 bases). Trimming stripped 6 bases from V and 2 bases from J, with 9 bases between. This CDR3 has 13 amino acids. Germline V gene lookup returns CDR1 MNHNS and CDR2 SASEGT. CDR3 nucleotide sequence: TGTGCCAGCAGGGACTACTTCACAGATACGCAGTATTTT. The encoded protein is CASRDYFTDTQYF.